The count of the clone carrying this TCR beta chain is one. The identical CDR3 is also encoded by other nucleotide sequences in the sample. Evenly divided among several immunoSEQ plates was the genomic DNA of each subset. Repertoires were generated with immunoSEQ multiplex PCR, while TCRdb's copy carries only in-frame clones and drops some. The sample has about 2 million clones; 85% to 95% are singletons. This specimen belongs to a study of shared clonotypes between healthy human individuals. Across the study: Those who served as donors were a couple of women and three men between the ages of 18 and 49.

Trimming cost V 1 base and J 5 bases, with 6 bases left between them. Looked up from germline, CDR1 is DFQATT and CDR2 is SNEGSKA (reference sequence). The CDR3 totals 11 residues. The receptor's source is a man aged 18-30 years in good health. Material: naive CD4+ T cells sorted from blood. The subset was: CD45RA+ positively selected. The chain carries TRBV20-1 and TRBJ2-7; weak D call: TRBD2 (5 bases). The DNA of the CDR3 is TGCAGTGCTAGAGTGGGAGACGAGCAGTACTTC. Translating gives CSARVGDEQYF.